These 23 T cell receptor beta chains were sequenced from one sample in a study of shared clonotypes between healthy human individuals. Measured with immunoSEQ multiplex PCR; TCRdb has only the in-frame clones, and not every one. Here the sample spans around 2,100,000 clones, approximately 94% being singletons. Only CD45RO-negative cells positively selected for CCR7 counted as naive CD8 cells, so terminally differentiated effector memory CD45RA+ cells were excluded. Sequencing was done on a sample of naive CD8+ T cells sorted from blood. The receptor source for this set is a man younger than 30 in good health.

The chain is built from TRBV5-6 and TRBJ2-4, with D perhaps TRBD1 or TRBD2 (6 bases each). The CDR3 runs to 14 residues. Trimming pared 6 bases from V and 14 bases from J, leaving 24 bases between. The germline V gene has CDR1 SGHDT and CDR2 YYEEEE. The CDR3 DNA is TGTGCCAGCATCAATTCCCCCGGAGGGGGAGATGAGTACTTC. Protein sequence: CASINSPGGGDEYF.

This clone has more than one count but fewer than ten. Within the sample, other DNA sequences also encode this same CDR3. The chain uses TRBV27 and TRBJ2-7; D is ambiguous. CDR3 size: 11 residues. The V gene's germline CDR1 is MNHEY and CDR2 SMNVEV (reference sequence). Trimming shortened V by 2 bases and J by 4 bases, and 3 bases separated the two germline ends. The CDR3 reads CASSLGYEQYF. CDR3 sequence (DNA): TGTGCCAGCAGTTTAGGGTACGAGCAGTACTTC.

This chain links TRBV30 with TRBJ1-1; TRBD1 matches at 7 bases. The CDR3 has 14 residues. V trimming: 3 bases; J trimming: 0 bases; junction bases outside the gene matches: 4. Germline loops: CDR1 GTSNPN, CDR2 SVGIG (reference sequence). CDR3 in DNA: TGTGCCTGGAGAAGGGACAGCCTGAACACTGAAGCTTTCTTT. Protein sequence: CAWRRDSLNTEAFF.

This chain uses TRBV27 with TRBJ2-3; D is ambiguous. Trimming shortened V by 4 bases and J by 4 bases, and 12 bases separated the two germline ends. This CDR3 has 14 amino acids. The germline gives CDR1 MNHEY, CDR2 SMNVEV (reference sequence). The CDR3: CASSSGFIADTQYF. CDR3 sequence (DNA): TGTGCCAGCAGTTCCGGGTTTATCGCAGATACGCAGTATTTT.

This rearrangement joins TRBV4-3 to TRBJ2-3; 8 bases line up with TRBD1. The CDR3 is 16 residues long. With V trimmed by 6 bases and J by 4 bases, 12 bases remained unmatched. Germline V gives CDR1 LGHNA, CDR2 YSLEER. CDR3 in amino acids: CASSPNGDRTSDTQYF. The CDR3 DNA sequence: TGCGCCAGCAGTCCAAACGGGGACAGGACCTCAGATACGCAGTATTTT.

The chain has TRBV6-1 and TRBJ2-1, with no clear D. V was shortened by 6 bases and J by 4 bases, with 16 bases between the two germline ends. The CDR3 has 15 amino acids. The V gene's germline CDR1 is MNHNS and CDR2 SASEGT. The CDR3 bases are TGTGCCAGCAGCCCGGACCCCCCCGCTTACAATGAGCAGTTCTTC. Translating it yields CASSPDPPAYNEQFF.

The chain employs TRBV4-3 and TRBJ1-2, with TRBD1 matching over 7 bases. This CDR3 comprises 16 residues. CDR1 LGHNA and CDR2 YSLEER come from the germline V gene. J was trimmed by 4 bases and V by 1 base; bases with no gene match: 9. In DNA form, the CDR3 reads TGCGCCAGCAGCCAAGGAGGGGGCAGGGATGGCTATGGCTACACCTTC. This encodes CASSQGGGRDGYGYTF.

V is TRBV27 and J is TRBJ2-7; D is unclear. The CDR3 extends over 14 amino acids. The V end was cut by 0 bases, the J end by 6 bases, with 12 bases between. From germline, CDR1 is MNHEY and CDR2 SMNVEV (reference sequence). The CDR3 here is CASSLSPDGLEQYF. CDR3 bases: TGTGCCAGCAGTTTATCCCCCGACGGGCTCGAGCAGTACTTC.

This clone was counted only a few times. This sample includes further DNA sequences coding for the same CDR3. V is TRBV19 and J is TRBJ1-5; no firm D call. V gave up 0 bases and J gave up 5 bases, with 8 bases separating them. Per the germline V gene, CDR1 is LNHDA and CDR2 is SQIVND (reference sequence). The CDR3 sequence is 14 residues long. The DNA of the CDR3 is TGTGCCAGTAGTATAGATCTGGAACATCAGCCCCAGCATTTT. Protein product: CASSIDLEHQPQHF.

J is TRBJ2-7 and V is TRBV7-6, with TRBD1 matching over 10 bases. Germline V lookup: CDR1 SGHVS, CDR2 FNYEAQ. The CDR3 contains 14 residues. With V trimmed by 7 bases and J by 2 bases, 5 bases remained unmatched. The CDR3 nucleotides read TGTGCCAGCACCGTAGGGACAGGGGCCTACGAGCAGTACTTC. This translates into CASTVGTGAYEQYF.

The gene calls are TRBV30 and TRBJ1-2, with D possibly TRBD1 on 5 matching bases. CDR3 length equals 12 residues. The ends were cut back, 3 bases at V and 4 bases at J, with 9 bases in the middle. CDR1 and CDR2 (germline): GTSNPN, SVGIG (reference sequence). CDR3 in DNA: TGTGCCTGGAGGCAGACAGTCTATGGCTACACCTTC. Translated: CAWRQTVYGYTF.

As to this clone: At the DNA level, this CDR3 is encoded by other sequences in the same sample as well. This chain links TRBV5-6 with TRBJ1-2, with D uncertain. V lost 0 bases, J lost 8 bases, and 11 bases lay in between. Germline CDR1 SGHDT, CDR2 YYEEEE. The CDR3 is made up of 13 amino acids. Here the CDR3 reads CASSLGSGGGYTF. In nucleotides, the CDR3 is TGTGCCAGCAGCTTGGGCTCCGGCGGCGGCTACACCTTC.

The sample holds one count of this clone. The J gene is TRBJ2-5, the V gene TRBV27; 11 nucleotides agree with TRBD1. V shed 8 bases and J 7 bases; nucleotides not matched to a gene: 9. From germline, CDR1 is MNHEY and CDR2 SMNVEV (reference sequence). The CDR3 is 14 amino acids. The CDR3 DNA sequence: TGTGCCAGCCGGGACAGGGGGTTGGAATGGACCCAGTACTTC. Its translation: CASRDRGLEWTQYF.

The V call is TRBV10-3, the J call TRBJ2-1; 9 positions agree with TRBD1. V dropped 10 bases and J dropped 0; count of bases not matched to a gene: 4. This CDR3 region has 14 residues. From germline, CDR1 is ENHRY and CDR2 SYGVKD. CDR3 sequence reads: CATLDRGSYNEQFF. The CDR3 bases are TGTGCCACATTGGACAGGGGCTCCTACAATGAGCAGTTCTTC.

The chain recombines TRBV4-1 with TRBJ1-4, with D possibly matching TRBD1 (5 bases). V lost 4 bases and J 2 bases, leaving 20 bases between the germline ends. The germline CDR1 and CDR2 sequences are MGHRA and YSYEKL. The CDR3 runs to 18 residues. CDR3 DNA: TGCGCCAGCAGCCTCCGGGACGGAGGGAGCTCCACTAATGAAAAACTGTTTTTT. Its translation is CASSLRDGGSSTNEKLFF.

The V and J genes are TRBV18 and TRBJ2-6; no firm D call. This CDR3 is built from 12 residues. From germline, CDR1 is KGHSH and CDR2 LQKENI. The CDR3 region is CAFMPGANVLTF. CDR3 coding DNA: TGTGCGTTTATGCCTGGGGCCAACGTCCTGACTTTC.

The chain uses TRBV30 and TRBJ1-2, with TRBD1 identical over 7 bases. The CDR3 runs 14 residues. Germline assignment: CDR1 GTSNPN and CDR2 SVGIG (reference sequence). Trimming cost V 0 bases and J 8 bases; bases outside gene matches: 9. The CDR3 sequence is CAWSVVGRGNGYTF. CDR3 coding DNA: TGTGCCTGGAGTGTAGTCGGCAGGGGGAACGGCTACACCTTC.

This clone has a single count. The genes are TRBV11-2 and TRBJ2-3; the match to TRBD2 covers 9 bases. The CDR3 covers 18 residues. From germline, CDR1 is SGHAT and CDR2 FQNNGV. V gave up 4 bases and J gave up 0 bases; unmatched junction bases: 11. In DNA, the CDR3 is TGTGCCAGCAGCTCCCCGTGGGCGCTAGCGGGGAGCACAGATACGCAGTATTTT. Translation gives CASSSPWALAGSTDTQYF.

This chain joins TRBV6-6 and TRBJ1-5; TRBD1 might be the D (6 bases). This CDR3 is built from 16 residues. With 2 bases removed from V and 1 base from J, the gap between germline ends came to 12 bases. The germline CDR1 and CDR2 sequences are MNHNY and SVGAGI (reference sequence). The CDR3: CASSYMGAISNQPQHF. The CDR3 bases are TGTGCCAGCAGTTACATGGGGGCGATAAGCAATCAGCCCCAGCATTTT.

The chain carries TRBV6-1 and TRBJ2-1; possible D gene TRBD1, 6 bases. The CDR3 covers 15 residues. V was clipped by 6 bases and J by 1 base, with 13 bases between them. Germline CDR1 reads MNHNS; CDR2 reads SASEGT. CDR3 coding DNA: TGTGCCAGCAGGCCACAGGGTTCTTCCTACAATGAGCAGTTCTTC. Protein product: CASRPQGSSYNEQFF.

In DNA, the CDR3 is TGTGCCAGCAGTGAATCCGGGGAGAACTCCTACGAGCAGTACTTC. Translating gives CASSESGENSYEQYF. The chain couples TRBV2 to TRBJ2-7, with a weak D call TRBD2 (5 bases). V was cut by 2 bases and J by 0 bases, with 11 bases left in between. Germline CDR1 reads SNHLY; CDR2 reads FYNNEI. This CDR3 region has 15 residues.

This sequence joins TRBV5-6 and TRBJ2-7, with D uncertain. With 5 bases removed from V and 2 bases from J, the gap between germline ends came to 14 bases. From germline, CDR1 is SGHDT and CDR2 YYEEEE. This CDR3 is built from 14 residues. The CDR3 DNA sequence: TGTGCCAGCAGTCGCTGGGAAGCCCCCTACGAGCAGTACTTC. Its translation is CASSRWEAPYEQYF.

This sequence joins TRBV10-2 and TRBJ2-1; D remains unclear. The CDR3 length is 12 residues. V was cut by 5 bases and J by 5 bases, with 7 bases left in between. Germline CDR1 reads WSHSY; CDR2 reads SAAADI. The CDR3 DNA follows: TGCGCCAGCAGTCTAGGTAACAATGAGCAGTTCTTC. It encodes CASSLGNNEQFF.